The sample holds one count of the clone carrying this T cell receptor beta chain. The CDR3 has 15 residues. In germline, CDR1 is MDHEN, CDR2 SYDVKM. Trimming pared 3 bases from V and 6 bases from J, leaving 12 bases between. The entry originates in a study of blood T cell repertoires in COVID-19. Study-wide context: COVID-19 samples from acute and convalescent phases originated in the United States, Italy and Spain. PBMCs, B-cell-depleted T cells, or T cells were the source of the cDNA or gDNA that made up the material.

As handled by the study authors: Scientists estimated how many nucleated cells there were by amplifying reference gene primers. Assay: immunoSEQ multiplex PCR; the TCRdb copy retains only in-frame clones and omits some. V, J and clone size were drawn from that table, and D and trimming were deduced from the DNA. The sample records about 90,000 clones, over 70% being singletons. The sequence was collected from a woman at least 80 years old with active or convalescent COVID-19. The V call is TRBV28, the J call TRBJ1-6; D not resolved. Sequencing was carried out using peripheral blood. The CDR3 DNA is TGTGCCAGCAGTTTGAAGGGAGGAGGTAATTCACCCCTCCACTTT. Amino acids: CASSLKGGGNSPLHF.